Below, 10 T cell receptor beta chains from the same sample are listed, as sequenced in a study of T cells after yellow fever vaccination. One entry per CDR3 protein results from TCRdb running MiXCR on the 5' RACE reads. Counted here are some 220,000 distinct CDR3 sequences, more than 3% occurring once; the ten biggest clones make up approximately 3%. The specimen comprised CD4+ T cells sorted from PBMCs, sampled 10 days after the yellow fever booster vaccination. These TCRs come from a man aged 18 to 29 who received the YFV17D yellow fever vaccine.

This clonotype was detected a few times. The chain has TRBV7-2 and TRBJ2-5; 8 positions agree with TRBD2. The V segment lost 0 bases and the J segment 6 bases; nucleotides outside the gene matches: 6. CDR1 SGHTA and CDR2 FQGNSA come from the germline V gene. This CDR3 comprises 15 residues. The CDR3 nucleotides are TGTGCCAGCAGCTTAGCGTGGCCGGGGGGGCAGACCCAGTACTTC. This translates into CASSLAWPGGQTQYF.

This clonotype was seen ten or more times. The genes are TRBV7-9 and TRBJ2-1, with 7 bases aligning to TRBD1. The CDR3 has 15 residues. V shed 4 bases and J 0 bases; nucleotides not matched to a gene: 3. In germline, CDR1 is SEHNR, CDR2 FQNEAQ (reference sequence). CDR3 protein: CASSSRGSSYNEQFF. CDR3 nucleotides: TGTGCCAGCAGCTCCAGGGGGAGCTCCTACAATGAGCAGTTCTTC.

The V and J genes are TRBV24-1 and TRBJ2-5; D is uncertain. CDR1 is KGHDR, CDR2 SFDVKD, per germline. This CDR3 is 12 amino acids long. The ends were cut back, 3 bases at V and 5 bases at J, with 6 bases in the middle. In DNA, the CDR3 is TGTGCCACCAGTGATGCCCTGGAGACCCAGTACTTC. Translation: CATSDALETQYF.

This clonotype turned up a few times. The gene calls are TRBV20-1 and TRBJ1-2; 8 nucleotides align to TRBD1. The CDR3 contains 13 residues. J lost 8 bases, V lost 1 base, and 6 bases had no gene match. Per germline, CDR1 DFQATT and CDR2 SNEGSKA (reference sequence). CDR3 DNA sequence: TGCAGTGCTAGAGCACCTACAGGGGGAGGCTACACCTTC. The encoded protein is CSARAPTGGGYTF.

This clonotype was recorded many times. The V gene is TRBV12-3 or TRBV12-4, the J gene TRBJ2-2, with 7 positions matching TRBD1. V dropped 3 bases and J dropped 7; count of bases not matched to a gene: 5. The CDR3 has 14 residues. CDR3 nucleotide sequence: TGTGCCAGCAGTTTTAAGGGGGCGGGCGGGGAGCTGTTTTTT. Translated, it gives CASSFKGAGGELFF.

This clonotype was seen many times. The rearrangement links TRBV7-9 to TRBJ2-3; no firm D call. This CDR3 contains 13 residues. The V end lost 3 bases, the J end lost 4 bases, and 8 bases lay between the germline ends. Germline assignment: CDR1 SEHNR and CDR2 FQNEAQ (reference sequence). In nucleotides, the CDR3 is TGTGCCAGCAGCTTCAGGTTGGCAGATACGCAGTATTTT. Translating gives CASSFRLADTQYF.

This chain links TRBV27 with TRBJ2-7; TRBD1 matches 9 bases. Trimming cost V 5 bases and J 4 bases; bases outside gene matches: 12. Germline CDR1 reads MNHEY; CDR2 reads SMNVEV (reference sequence). CDR3 length equals 16 residues. CDR3 bases: TGTGCCAGCAGTCCGCTGCCGGGACAGGGTGCATACGAGCAGTACTTC. Translating it yields CASSPLPGQGAYEQYF.

In its sample, this clonotype was seen many times. The CDR3 reads CATSDLLTDTQYF. CDR3 sequence (DNA): TGTGCCACCAGTGATTTGCTGACCGATACGCAGTATTTT. The genes are TRBV24-1 and TRBJ2-3, with unresolved D. Germline V gene lookup returns CDR1 KGHDR and CDR2 SFDVKD. The CDR3 spans 13 residues. V was clipped by 0 bases and J by 6 bases, with 6 bases between them.

This clonotype was recorded many times. This chain links TRBV28 with TRBJ2-1; D unresolved. The CDR3 covers 13 residues. V shed 6 bases and J shed 6 bases, with 12 bases lying between them. The germline CDR1 and CDR2 sequences are MDHEN and SYDVKM. DNA of the CDR3: TGTGCCAGCAGCCCTGTGCTTCCCAATGAGCAGTTCTTC. This translates into CASSPVLPNEQFF. Using reference TRBV28 and TRBJ2-1 for the parts outside the CDR3, the full variable domain is DVKVTQSSRYLVKRTGEKVFLECVQDMDHENMFWYRQDPGLGLRLIYFSYDVKMKEKGDIPEGYSVSREKKERFSLILESASTNQTSMYLCASSPVLPNEQFFGPGTRLTVL.

The rearrangement uses TRBV18 and TRBJ1-4, with TRBD1 matching 7 bases. Unmatched junction bases numbered 11, after V lost 8 bases and J lost 8 bases. CDR3 length: 14 amino acids. The germline gives CDR1 KGHSH, CDR2 LQKENI. The CDR3 protein is CASAGTAKPEKLFF. The CDR3 nucleotides read TGTGCCAGCGCAGGGACAGCTAAACCGGAAAAACTGTTTTTT.